Listed here are 30 T cell receptor beta chains from one sample, sequenced in a study of T-cell memory formation after mild COVID-19. TCRdb fed the 5' RACE reads into MiXCR, producing one record per CDR3 protein. The sample yields around 250,000 distinct CDR3 sequences, approximately 9% seen once. Sequencing was performed on PBMCs or a T cell subset sorted from them (not recorded which). Receptors originate from a man aged 18 to 30 who had mild COVID-19 (a few samples of this study predate the infection). Cell type and time point are not known.

This clonotype was seen a few times. The chain carries TRBV7-2 and TRBJ2-2, with 10 positions matching TRBD2. Germline values: CDR1 SGHTA, CDR2 FQGNSA. Trimming at V came to 2 bases and at J to 5 bases, leaving 8 bases not matched to a gene. The CDR3 is 17 residues long. The chain's CDR3 is CASSLKAGGPWTGELFF. CDR3 in DNA: TGTGCCAGCAGCTTAAAAGCGGGGGGGCCGTGGACCGGGGAGCTGTTTTTT. The whole variable domain, remainder taken from reference TRBV7-2 and TRBJ2-2, is GAGVSQSPSNKVTEKGKDVELRCDPISGHTALYWYRQSLGQGLEFLIYFQGNSAPDKSGLPSDRFSAERTGGSVSTLTIQRTQQEDSAVYLCASSLKAGGPWTGELFFGEGSRLTVL.

This clonotype was counted a few times. The chain combines TRBV12-3 or TRBV12-4 with TRBJ1-3; 8 bases fit TRBD1. V lost 10 bases to trimming and J lost 9 bases; unmatched junction nucleotides: 14. The CDR3 extends over 14 amino acids. CDR3 amino acids: CATKSGGNGVTIYF. The CDR3 DNA reads TGTGCCACTAAGTCAGGGGGCAACGGGGTCACCATATATTTT.

The rearrangement links TRBV5-8 to TRBJ2-3, with 7 bases fitting TRBD1. V shed 4 bases and J 2 bases; nucleotides not matched to a gene: 10. Germline CDR1 reads SGHTS; CDR2 reads YDEGEE. This CDR3 has 16 residues. The CDR3 spells CASSQLRDSATDTQYF. In DNA, the CDR3 is TGTGCCAGCAGCCAACTCCGGGACAGCGCCACAGATACGCAGTATTTT.

This chain connects TRBV7-2 to TRBJ1-5; D remains unclear. This CDR3 is built from 15 residues. Germline loops: CDR1 SGHTA, CDR2 FQGNSA. V shed 3 bases and J shed 0 bases, with 9 bases lying between them. The CDR3 DNA reads TGTGCCAGCAGCTTTCGCCCTTATAGCAATCAGCCCCAGCATTTT. Protein: CASSFRPYSNQPQHF.

The V and J genes are TRBV7-2 and TRBJ1-6; 8 positions agree with TRBD1. The CDR3 covers 18 residues. The germline gives CDR1 SGHTA, CDR2 FQGNSA. Trimming at V came to 5 bases and at J to 7 bases, leaving 16 bases not matched to a gene. CDR3 sequence: CASSLRQGSRWGNSPLHF. The DNA of the CDR3 is TGTGCCAGCAGCCTCCGACAGGGGTCCCGATGGGGGAATTCACCCCTCCACTTT.

The V call is TRBV27, the J call TRBJ1-2, with a weak D call TRBD1 (5 bases). CDR1 is MNHEY and CDR2 is SMNVEV in the germline V gene (reference sequence). The ends were cut back, 7 bases at V and 4 bases at J, with 16 bases in the middle. The CDR3 runs 14 residues. The CDR3 region has the DNA TGTGCCAGCACCCGGGTCGGGGACGGCTATGGCTACACCTTC. Amino acid sequence: CASTRVGDGYGYTF.

This clonotype was observed a handful of times. V is TRBV20-1 and J is TRBJ2-7; D gene ambiguous. The length of the CDR3 is 14 residues. Trimming removed 4 bases from V and 0 bases from J, with 13 bases in between. The germline CDR1 and CDR2 sequences are DFQATT and SNEGSKA (reference sequence). The CDR3 loop is CSAKNSRSSYEQYV. CDR3 DNA sequence: TGCAGTGCTAAGAACTCTAGGAGCTCCTACGAGCAGTACGTC.

A few counts support this clonotype. The chain links TRBV7-2 to TRBJ2-2, with 7 bases fitting TRBD2. CDR1 is SGHTA and CDR2 is FQGNSA in the germline V gene. J was trimmed by 0 bases and V by 5 bases; bases with no gene match: 6. This CDR3 has 16 residues. CDR3 region: CASSRRGTTNTGELFF. CDR3 coding DNA: TGTGCCAGCAGCCGACGAGGGACTACGAACACCGGGGAGCTGTTTTTT.

The V call is TRBV24-1, the J call TRBJ2-1, with D tentatively TRBD1 or TRBD2 (5 bases each). The length of the CDR3 is 17 residues. V was trimmed by 5 bases and J by 1 base, leaving 17 bases between them. Germline CDR1 and CDR2: KGHDR and SFDVKD. CDR3 amino acids: CATSVPGAGSSYNEQFF. In DNA form, the CDR3 reads TGTGCCACCAGTGTCCCCGGGGCAGGGAGTTCCTACAATGAGCAGTTCTTC.

The chain joins TRBV7-9 to TRBJ1-2; D is uncertain. Trimming took off 5 bases at V and 0 bases at J, with 10 bases between the two ends. There are 14 residues in the CDR3. Germline CDR1 is SEHNR and CDR2 is FQNEAQ (reference sequence). The CDR3 region is CASSQPGTNYGYTF. The CDR3 nucleotides are TGTGCCAGCAGCCAACCAGGTACTAACTATGGCTACACCTTC.

This clonotype was recorded many times. CDR3 sequence: CASSFGTGFLDTEAFF. The CDR3 region has the DNA TGTGCCAGCAGCTTCGGGACAGGTTTCTTGGACACTGAAGCTTTCTTT. V gene TRBV7-9 combines with J gene TRBJ1-1; TRBD1 aligns across 8 bases. Germline CDR1 reads SEHNR; CDR2 reads FQNEAQ (reference sequence). This CDR3 spans 16 amino acids. Trimming took 3 bases from V and 3 from J; bases not matched to a gene: 9.

The chain couples TRBV5-1 to TRBJ1-1; the D is unclear. The V end was cut by 0 bases, the J end by 5 bases, with 8 bases between. Germline CDR1 reads SGHRS; CDR2 reads YFSETQ. There are 13 residues in the CDR3. For the CDR3, the DNA is TGCGCCAGCAGCTTGGTGGAGAGGACTGAAGCTTTCTTT. It translates to CASSLVERTEAFF.

This clonotype was counted between two and nine times. This chain links TRBV19 with TRBJ1-1; TRBD1 matches 8 bases. The CDR3 has 14 amino acids. Germline V lookup: CDR1 LNHDA, CDR2 SQIVND (reference sequence). With 7 bases clipped from V and 10 bases from J, the junction kept 14 bases outside the gene matches. Here the CDR3 DNA reads TGTGCCAGTACAAGGGCCCGGACAGGGACGGGAGCTTTCTTT. Translated, it gives CASTRARTGTGAFF. Filled out from reference TRBV19 and TRBJ1-1, the complete variable domain reads DGGITQSPKYLFRKEGQNVTLSCEQNLNHDAMYWYRQDPGQGLRLIYYSQIVNDFQKGDIAEGYSVSREKKESFPLTVTSAQKNPTAFYLCASTRARTGTGAFFGQGTRLTVV.

This clonotype occurred a few times. The chain links TRBV7-9 to TRBJ2-7, with a weak D call TRBD1 (6 bases). The CDR3 runs 14 residues. Trimming left V 4 bases short and J 1 base short, with 11 bases between. Germline CDR1 is SEHNR and CDR2 is FQNEAQ (reference sequence). CDR3 region: CASSWQGSSYEQYF. CDR3 nucleotide sequence: TGTGCCAGCAGCTGGCAGGGGTCTTCCTACGAGCAGTACTTC. Full variable domain (rest looked up from reference TRBV7-9 and TRBJ2-7): DTGVSQNPRHKITKRGQNVTFRCDPISEHNRLYWYRQTLGQGPEFLTYFQNEAQLEKSRLLSDRFSAERPKGSFSTLEIQRTEQGDSAMYLCASSWQGSSYEQYFGPGTRLTVT.

This clonotype was recorded many times. The gene calls are TRBV10-1 and TRBJ2-2; D is ambiguous. V lost 7 bases and J lost 1, with 7 bases in between. This CDR3 spans 13 amino acids. Germline assignment: CDR1 WNHNN and CDR2 SYGVQD (reference sequence). CDR3 residues: CASKGENTGELFF. The CDR3, as DNA: TGCGCCAGCAAGGGTGAGAACACCGGGGAGCTGTTTTTT.

This chain connects TRBV6-5 to TRBJ1-1, with D possibly being TRBD1 (6 bases). The germline gives CDR1 MNHEY, CDR2 SVGAGI. V lost 5 bases to trimming and J lost 4 bases, with 17 bases between them. This CDR3 comprises 15 residues. The CDR3 DNA follows: TGTGCCAGCAGTCCCTCGGGACACCCGAGCACTGAAGCTTTCTTT. This codes for CASSPSGHPSTEAFF.

This clonotype was observed a few times. V gene TRBV20-1 combines with J gene TRBJ1-1; tentatively, D is TRBD1 (5 bases). Trimming shortened V by 1 base and J by 1 base, and 13 bases separated the two germline ends. Germline CDR1 and CDR2: DFQATT and SNEGSKA (reference sequence). This CDR3 comprises 15 residues. The CDR3 sequence is CSARVTTVQNTEAFF. CDR3 in DNA: TGCAGTGCTAGAGTGACGACAGTTCAGAACACTGAAGCTTTCTTT.

The chain uses TRBV4-1 and TRBJ2-5; D not certain. V lost 0 bases and J 7 bases, leaving 15 bases between the germline ends. CDR3 length equals 15 residues. Germline lookup yields CDR1 MGHRA and CDR2 YSYEKL. The CDR3 loop reads CASSQELSQTGTQYF. CDR3 bases: TGCGCCAGCAGCCAAGAATTATCGCAGACTGGGACCCAGTACTTC.

This clonotype was found a few times. The CDR3 DNA reads as TGTGCCAGCAGTTTGGGGAGGTTGAAGACCCAGTACTTC. Translated, it gives CASSLGRLKTQYF. This chain joins TRBV28 and TRBJ2-5; D possibly corresponds to TRBD2 (6 bases). V was cut by 3 bases and J by 6 bases, with 11 bases left in between. The CDR3 is 13 amino acids. Germline V gene sequence: CDR1 MDHEN, CDR2 SYDVKM.

There are many counts of this clonotype. The chain joins TRBV20-1 to TRBJ2-5; D is unclear. The CDR3 covers 13 residues. Germline CDR1 and CDR2: DFQATT and SNEGSKA (reference sequence). Trimming took off 3 bases at V and 1 base at J, with 9 bases between the two ends. CDR3 coding DNA: TGCAGTGCTAGTGGGAACACCCAAGAGACCCAGTACTTC. Translating gives CSASGNTQETQYF.

The rearrangement uses TRBV20-1 and TRBJ1-2; D ambiguous. Germline V CDR1 and CDR2: DFQATT, SNEGSKA (reference sequence). This CDR3 is 14 amino acids long. V lost 1 base, J lost 8 bases, and 17 bases lay in between. As DNA, the CDR3 is TGCAGTGCTAGAGTGGAGGAAGTGCGTGAGGGCTACACCTTC. Its translation is CSARVEEVREGYTF.

This clonotype has more than one count but fewer than ten. The chain couples TRBV20-1 to TRBJ2-1; TRBD2 matches 11 bases. Losses at the gene ends were 0 bases for V and 4 bases for J; bases not matched to a gene: 11. The CDR3 contains 18 residues. The germline CDR1 and CDR2 sequences are DFQATT and SNEGSKA (reference sequence). This CDR3 reads CSARDFGTSGQLYNEQFF. The CDR3 DNA reads TGCAGTGCTAGAGATTTCGGGACTAGCGGCCAACTTTACAATGAGCAGTTCTTC.

The J gene is TRBJ1-6, the V gene TRBV5-4; tentative D call: TRBD1 (5 bases). CDR1 and CDR2 from the germline V gene are SGHNT and YYREEE (reference sequence). V was trimmed by 4 bases and J by 0 bases, leaving 8 bases between them. The CDR3 sequence is 15 residues long. CDR3 sequence reads: CASSKGDSYNSPLHF. The CDR3 DNA reads as TGTGCCAGCAGCAAAGGGGACTCCTATAATTCACCCCTCCACTTT.

The genes are TRBV24-1 and TRBJ2-2, with 7 bases lining up with TRBD1. CDR1 and CDR2 from the germline V gene are KGHDR and SFDVKD. The CDR3 spans 16 residues. Germline trimming cut 2 bases from V and 0 bases from J; bases unmatched to any gene: 2. The CDR3, as DNA: TGTGCCACCAGTGATTCTGGGACAGCGAACACCGGGGAGCTGTTTTTT. It yields the protein CATSDSGTANTGELFF.

In its sample, this clonotype was seen a few times. The gene calls are TRBV5-1 and TRBJ2-5; 8 bases fit TRBD1. CDR3 size: 13 residues. V was clipped by 4 bases and J by 4 bases; unmatched bases: 3. In germline, CDR1 is SGHRS, CDR2 YFSETQ. The DNA for the CDR3 is TGCGCCAGCAGCCCGGACAGGGTAGAGACCCAGTACTTC. Translating it yields CASSPDRVETQYF.

This clonotype was observed many times. The chain carries TRBV5-6 and TRBJ2-5; D is undetermined. The CDR3 sequence is 13 residues long. Per germline, CDR1 SGHDT and CDR2 YYEEEE. The V and J ends lost 1 base and 4 bases respectively, with 8 bases between them. The CDR3 DNA reads as TGTGCCAGCAGCTTGCGATTGGGAGAGACCCAGTACTTC. Its protein product is CASSLRLGETQYF.

The CDR3 DNA reads TGTGCCAGCAGCCCCGAGTCGGGCAGGGGGCCCTCCTATGGCTACACCTTC. It is translated as CASSPESGRGPSYGYTF. This chain links TRBV7-9 with TRBJ1-2; 8 bases match TRBD1. Germline-derived CDR1 and CDR2 are SEHNR and FQNEAQ (reference sequence). V was clipped by 5 bases and J by 4 bases; unmatched bases: 15. The CDR3 spans 17 residues.

In its sample, this clonotype was seen a few times. This chain links TRBV16 with TRBJ1-4; D might be TRBD1 (6 bases). The V and J ends lost 4 bases and 2 bases respectively, with 14 bases between them. Germline V CDR1 and CDR2: KGHSY, FQNENV. The CDR3 contains 16 residues. The CDR3 bases are TGTGCCAGCAGCCGCATACAGGGATTTACTAATGAAAAACTGTTTTTT. It is translated as CASSRIQGFTNEKLFF.

CDR3 nucleotide sequence: TGCAGCGTTAAAGGAGAGACCCAGTACTTC. Translation: CSVKGETQYF. This chain connects TRBV29-1 to TRBJ2-5, with no clear D. Trimming left V 5 bases short and J 4 bases short, with 5 bases between. Germline CDR1 reads SQVTM; CDR2 reads ANQGSEA. CDR3 length: 10 residues.

This clonotype showed up just a few times. The chain couples TRBV20-1 to TRBJ1-5, with D perhaps matching TRBD1 (5 bases). The CDR3 sequence is 13 residues long. Germline V gene lookup returns CDR1 DFQATT and CDR2 SNEGSKA (reference sequence). Trimming removed 5 bases at V and 7 bases at J, with 15 bases between. CDR3 in amino acids: CSAGTRGWQPQHF. CDR3 in DNA: TGCAGTGCTGGGACCCGGGGCTGGCAGCCCCAGCATTTT.